This T cell receptor beta chain is from a study of T-cell reconstitution after alpha-beta-depleted transplantation in children. Preparation of the TCRbeta library was carried out with unique molecular identifiers. TCRdb independently ran MiXCR on the PCR reads; one entry per CDR3 protein. The sample consists of about a million distinct CDR3 sequences, around 30% of them appearing once. Concerning this clonotype itself: Its antigen is currently unknown.

The CDR3 loop spans 12 amino acids. CDR1 and CDR2 from the germline V gene are MNHEY and SMNVEV (reference sequence). The V and J ends lost 4 bases and 11 bases respectively, with 12 bases between them. Study conclusions and caveats: The study traced high day-60 TCRbeta diversity in some patients to surviving recipient T cells and thymic progenitors. Expanded clones from the graft, numbering several hundred, reportedly supplied alpha-beta T cells about two months after transplant. At one year after transplant, newly produced T cells mostly accounted for T-cell counts and diversity.

The clonotype comes from a boy younger than two who had a stem cell transplant for SCID, so the T cells may come from the graft donor. The specimen was PBMCs, mostly from graft donor cells, collected 360 days after TCRalphabeta/CD19-depleted stem cell transplant. This chain joins TRBV27 and TRBJ2-1; no firm D call. CDR3 sequence: CASSSRTLKQFF. The CDR3 DNA reads TGTGCCAGCAGTTCGAGGACCCTTAAGCAGTTCTTC.